The 30 T cell receptor beta chains reported below all come from one sample, sequenced in a study of blood T cell repertoires in COVID-19. Some clones are missing from TCRdb's copy, which holds only in-frame ones; the method was immunoSEQ multiplex PCR. The sample yields under 150,000 clones, under 85% seen once. Specimen: peripheral blood. The receptor set was obtained from a human donor in a cohort sampled during active COVID-19.

This chain connects TRBV11-2 to TRBJ2-3; D uncertain. Germline CDR1 is SGHAT and CDR2 is FQNNGV. This CDR3 spans 14 amino acids. With 1 base removed from V and 6 bases from J, the gap between germline ends came to 11 bases. In DNA form, the CDR3 reads TGTGCCAGCAGCTTAGTGGCTAGTAGGGATACGCAGTATTTT. It translates to CASSLVASRDTQYF. The complete variable domain, with remaining parts taken from reference TRBV11-2 and TRBJ2-3, reads EAGVAQSPRYKIIEKRQSVAFWCNPISGHATLYWYQQILGQGPKLLIQFQNNGVVDDSQLPKDRFSAERLKGVDSTLKIQPAKLEDSAVYLCASSLVASRDTQYFGPGTRLTVL.

The J gene is TRBJ1-1, the V gene TRBV5-1; 8 bases are shared with TRBD1. The germline V gene has CDR1 SGHRS and CDR2 YFSETQ. This CDR3 has 18 residues. With 4 bases clipped from V and 6 bases from J, the junction kept 20 bases outside the gene matches. For the CDR3, the DNA is TGCGCCAGCAGCGAGGGTGCCGGGACAGGCCCTTTAGGGGCTGAAGCTTTCTTT. Protein: CASSEGAGTGPLGAEAFF.

J is TRBJ2-3 and V is TRBV4-3; the D gene is possibly TRBD2 (6 bases). Between the trimmed V and J ends, which lost 0 bases and 1 base, there was a span of 8 bases. CDR3 length: 15 amino acids. Germline CDR1 is LGHNA and CDR2 is YSLEER. The CDR3 region is CASSQDWGGTDTQYF. CDR3 in DNA: TGCGCCAGCAGCCAAGATTGGGGGGGCACAGATACGCAGTATTTT.

This clone has just one count. The rearrangement links TRBV7-3 to TRBJ2-5; TRBD1 aligns across 7 bases. J gave up 5 bases and V 8 bases, and 17 bases lay outside the gene matches. Germline-derived CDR1 and CDR2 are SGHTA and FQGTGA. This CDR3 is built from 16 residues. Here the CDR3 reads CASSPSGGSGRETQYF. The CDR3 bases are TGTGCCAGCTCCCCTTCAGGGGGAAGCGGTAGGGAGACCCAGTACTTC. Variable domain in full (rest from reference TRBV7-3 and TRBJ2-5): GAGVSQTPSNKVTEKGKYVELRCDPISGHTALYWYRQSLGQGPEFLIYFQGTGAADDSGLPNDRFFAVRPEGSVSTLKIQRTERGDSAVYLCASSPSGGSGRETQYFGPGTRLLVL.

This chain uses TRBV7-3 with TRBJ2-7, with TRBD1 identical over 10 bases. CDR1 SGHTA and CDR2 FQGTGA come from the germline V gene. The CDR3 is 14 amino acids. V lost 2 bases to trimming and J lost 5 bases; unmatched junction nucleotides: 3. This CDR3 is CASSLPGQGNEQYF. The CDR3 DNA follows: TGTGCCAGCAGCTTACCGGGACAGGGGAACGAGCAGTACTTC. Variable domain in full (rest from reference TRBV7-3 and TRBJ2-7): GAGVSQTPSNKVTEKGKYVELRCDPISGHTALYWYRQSLGQGPEFLIYFQGTGAADDSGLPNDRFFAVRPEGSVSTLKIQRTERGDSAVYLCASSLPGQGNEQYFGPGTRLTVT.

The genes are TRBV7-2 and TRBJ1-4; D call uncertain. CDR3 length: 14 residues. V was clipped by 1 base and J by 4 bases, with 7 bases between them. Per germline, CDR1 SGHTA and CDR2 FQGNSA. CDR3 DNA: TGTGCCAGCAGCTTAGACACGAATAATGAAAAACTGTTTTTT. This sequence encodes CASSLDTNNEKLFF.

The chain is built from TRBV5-1 and TRBJ2-7, with TRBD1 matching 11 bases. This CDR3 contains 14 residues. Germline V gene sequence: CDR1 SGHRS, CDR2 YFSETQ. After removal of 4 bases from V and 3 bases from J, the junction contained 3 bases not matched to a gene. The CDR3 DNA reads as TGCGCCAGCAGCAGAGGGACAGGGGGCTACGAGCAGTACTTC. Its translation: CASSRGTGGYEQYF.

The chain employs TRBV18 and TRBJ2-1; TRBD1 is a possible D gene (7 bases). Germline-derived CDR1 and CDR2 are KGHSH and LQKENI. The ends were cut back, 4 bases at V and 4 bases at J, with 17 bases in the middle. The CDR3 is made up of 16 amino acids. The CDR3 coding sequence is TGTGCCAGCTCACGAGGACGGTCAGGGGGGTACAATGAGCAGTTCTTC. It translates to CASSRGRSGGYNEQFF.

This clone was counted only a few times. The CDR3 bases are TGTGCCAGCACCCCCGGACAGGGCGATTCACCCCTCCACTTT. Translating gives CASTPGQGDSPLHF. The chain links TRBV25-1 to TRBJ1-6, with 8 nucleotides matching TRBD1. The germline V gene encodes CDR1 MGHDK and CDR2 SYGVNS. V shed 7 bases and J 8 bases; nucleotides not matched to a gene: 7. CDR3 size: 14 residues.

The chain couples TRBV5-3 to TRBJ2-5; weak D call: TRBD2 (5 bases). TRBV5-3 is given ORF status, its function remaining uncertain. V lost 5 bases to trimming and J lost 1 base, with 18 bases between them. The CDR3 has 16 amino acids. CDR3 loop: CARSRPPGCSQETQYF. CDR3 nucleotide sequence: TGTGCCAGAAGTCGTCCCCCGGGGTGCTCCCAAGAGACCCAGTACTTC.

This chain joins TRBV7-9 and TRBJ1-1; a possible D gene is TRBD1 (5 bases). CDR1 is SEHNR, CDR2 FQNEAQ, per germline (reference sequence). Trimming shortened V by 3 bases and J by 8 bases, and 16 bases separated the two germline ends. The CDR3 contains 14 residues. The CDR3 region has the DNA TGTGCCAGCAGCTTCCCGGGACTGCAGACCGAAGCTTTCTTT. Translated, it gives CASSFPGLQTEAFF.

The chain couples TRBV9 to TRBJ2-5; 8 bases map to TRBD1. The CDR3 spans 14 residues. Trimming took 0 bases from V and 5 from J; bases not matched to a gene: 3. Germline CDR1 is SGDLS and CDR2 is YYNGEE. The CDR3 loop reads CASSVGQGHETQYF. The CDR3 DNA reads TGTGCCAGCAGCGTAGGACAGGGGCACGAGACCCAGTACTTC.

The chain carries TRBV4-1 and TRBJ2-5, with TRBD2 matching 13 bases. The junction had 9 bases not matched to a gene; V was cut back by 3 bases and J by 5 bases. This CDR3 region has 17 residues. The germline V gene has CDR1 MGHRA and CDR2 YSYEKL. The DNA of the CDR3 is TGCGCCAGCAGCCATCTACTAGCGGGGGGGCGTGAGGAGACCCAGTACTTC. It encodes CASSHLLAGGREETQYF.

The rearrangement joins TRBV3-1 (or the pseudogene TRBV3-2) to TRBJ2-7, with no clear D. Germline V CDR1 and CDR2: LGHDT, YNNKEL (reference sequence). This CDR3 contains 15 residues. V lost 0 bases to trimming and J lost 2 bases, with 11 bases between them. In DNA, the CDR3 is TGTGCCAGCAGCCAAGACGGAGCTCCTACCTACGAGCAGTACTTC. This translates into CASSQDGAPTYEQYF.

This clone has more than one count but fewer than ten. This chain joins TRBV20-1 and TRBJ1-1, with a weak D call TRBD1 (5 bases). Trimming cost V 6 bases and J 11 bases, with 13 bases left between them. Germline CDR1 DFQATT, CDR2 SNEGSKA (reference sequence). This CDR3 spans 10 amino acids. CDR3 protein: CSAGREGAFF. CDR3 DNA: TGCAGTGCCGGGAGGGAGGGGGCTTTCTTT.

The chain is built from TRBV7-6 and TRBJ2-1, with D possibly TRBD1 on 6 matching bases. Germline lookup yields CDR1 SGHVS and CDR2 FNYEAQ. CDR3 length equals 14 residues. The V end lost 4 bases, the J end lost 4 bases, and 11 bases lay between the germline ends. CDR3 in amino acids: CASSSGDKYNEQFF. DNA of the CDR3: TGTGCCAGCAGCTCTGGGGACAAATACAATGAGCAGTTCTTC.

The J gene is TRBJ1-6, the V gene TRBV6-6; 7 bases line up with TRBD1. CDR3 size: 14 residues. V was pared by 7 bases and J by 4 bases, with 4 bases of the junction left unmatched. Germline assignment: CDR1 MNHNY and CDR2 SVGAGI (reference sequence). This CDR3 reads CASTMDRYNSPLHF. In DNA, the CDR3 is TGTGCCAGCACTATGGACAGGTATAATTCACCCCTCCACTTT.

This chain connects TRBV13 to TRBJ1-2; the match to TRBD1 covers 9 bases. The CDR3 is made up of 13 amino acids. With V trimmed by 1 base and J by 8 bases, 2 bases remained unmatched. Germline CDR1 PRHDT, CDR2 FYEKMQ (reference sequence). The CDR3 here is CASSLEQGAGYTF. CDR3 coding DNA: TGTGCCAGCAGCTTAGAACAGGGGGCAGGCTACACCTTC. The full variable domain, its missing parts supplied by reference TRBV13 and TRBJ1-2, is AAGVIQSPRHLIKEKRETATLKCYPIPRHDTVYWYQQGPGQDPQFLISFYEKMQSDKGSIPDRFSAQQFSDYHSELNMSSLELGDSALYFCASSLEQGAGYTFGSGTRLTVV.

This chain joins TRBV28 and TRBJ2-2, with a weak D call TRBD1 (5 bases). Germline V gives CDR1 MDHEN, CDR2 SYDVKM. The V end was cut by 10 bases, the J end by 1 base, with 10 bases between. CDR3 length: 13 amino acids. The CDR3 coding sequence is TGTGCCATAATAGACAGGAACACCGGGGAGCTGTTTTTT. It yields the protein CAIIDRNTGELFF.

J is TRBJ1-1 and V is TRBV5-4; TRBD1 agrees at 7 bases. Unmatched junction bases numbered 5, after V lost 1 base and J lost 2 bases. This CDR3 is 15 amino acids long. Germline V CDR1 and CDR2: SGHNT, YYREEE (reference sequence). Written as DNA, the CDR3 is TGTGCCAGCAGCTTGTGGGGGACAGCAAACACTGAAGCTTTCTTT. Translating it yields CASSLWGTANTEAFF.

The chain carries TRBV30 and TRBJ1-1; D is uncertain. The germline V gene has CDR1 GTSNPN and CDR2 SVGIG (reference sequence). Deletions cut 4 bases from V and 11 bases from J, with 14 bases between. This CDR3 has 11 residues. CDR3 nucleotide sequence: TGTGCCTGGAAGGTAGGAGGGCTTGCTTTCTTT. Translation gives CAWKVGGLAFF.

The chain joins TRBV15 to TRBJ1-2, with TRBD1 matching over 10 bases. This CDR3 comprises 15 residues. Germline trimming cut 5 bases from V and 8 bases from J; bases unmatched to any gene: 11. Looked up from germline, CDR1 is LNHNV and CDR2 is YYDKDF (reference sequence). CDR3 in DNA: TGTGCCACCAGCGCCCGACAGGGGGCGGAAGGGGGCTACACCTTC. Translation gives CATSARQGAEGGYTF. The variable domain in full, with the rest retrieved from reference TRBV15 and TRBJ1-2, is DAMVIQNPRYQVTQFGKPVTLSCSQTLNHNVMYWYQQKSSQAPKLLFHYYDKDFNNEADTPDNFQSRRPNTSFCFLDIRSPGLGDTAMYLCATSARQGAEGGYTFGSGTRLTVV.

The genes are TRBV2 and TRBJ2-7, with 10 bases identical to TRBD2. The CDR3 is 18 residues long. The V gene's germline CDR1 is SNHLY and CDR2 FYNNEI. Losses at the gene ends were 4 bases for V and 2 bases for J; bases not matched to a gene: 14. The CDR3 protein is CASSGGLPGLATAYEQYF. Here the CDR3 DNA reads TGTGCCAGCAGTGGGGGGCTCCCGGGACTAGCGACAGCCTACGAGCAGTACTTC.

V gene TRBV2 combines with J gene TRBJ1-1; possibly TRBD1 for D (5 bases). Trimming pared 7 bases from V and 5 bases from J, leaving 14 bases between. This CDR3 comprises 13 residues. The germline V gene has CDR1 SNHLY and CDR2 FYNNEI. CDR3 in amino acids: CASTGGSRTEAFF. Here the CDR3 DNA reads TGTGCCAGCACCGGGGGGAGCAGAACTGAAGCTTTCTTT. The entire variable domain, with the rest obtained from reference TRBV2 and TRBJ1-1, is as follows: EPEVTQTPSHQVTQMGQEVILRCVPISNHLYFYWYRQILGQKVEFLVSFYNNEISEKSEIFDDQFSVERPDGSNFTLKIRSTKLEDSAMYFCASTGGSRTEAFFGQGTRLTVV.

The chain has TRBV9 and TRBJ1-4, with 9 bases lining up with TRBD1. The germline gives CDR1 SGDLS, CDR2 YYNGEE. The CDR3 sequence is 14 residues long. With 2 bases clipped from V and 4 bases from J, the junction kept 0 bases outside the gene matches. The CDR3 here is CASSVGQGNEKLFF. The CDR3 DNA follows: TGTGCCAGCAGCGTGGGACAGGGTAATGAAAAACTGTTTTTT.

This clone was found a few times. The CDR3 sequence is CASSEMTTLQYF. CDR3 nucleotides: TGTGCCAGCAGTGAGATGACTACCTTGCAGTATTTT. The chain recombines TRBV2 with TRBJ2-3; a weak D match, TRBD2 (5 bases). The CDR3 has 12 residues. Trimming took off 3 bases at V and 11 bases at J, with 12 bases between the two ends. Per the germline V gene, CDR1 is SNHLY and CDR2 is FYNNEI.

This chain uses TRBV6-1 with TRBJ1-2; D gene uncertain. The V gene lost 1 base and the J gene lost 0 bases, with 9 bases spanning the gap. CDR1 MNHNS and CDR2 SASEGT come from the germline V gene. The CDR3 loop spans 15 amino acids. The DNA for the CDR3 is TGTGCCAGCAGTGAAGTCCGACAAGCTAACTATGGCTACACCTTC. It is translated as CASSEVRQANYGYTF.

The rearrangement joins TRBV19 to TRBJ2-5, with 8 bases that match TRBD2. The CDR3 spans 14 residues. The V gene end was trimmed by 7 bases and the J gene end by 7 bases; junction bases not matched to a gene: 11. Germline V gene sequence: CDR1 LNHDA, CDR2 SQIVND (reference sequence). The CDR3 DNA is TGTGCCAGTACCCCGGGAGGGATCGGGGCGACCCAGTACTTC. Translated, it gives CASTPGGIGATQYF.

The V and J genes are TRBV5-6 and TRBJ2-3, with 8 nucleotides matching TRBD2. The CDR3 sequence is 13 residues long. Losses at the gene ends were 4 bases for V and 6 bases for J; bases not matched to a gene: 4. Germline V lookup: CDR1 SGHDT, CDR2 YYEEEE. CDR3 in amino acids: CASSPGGADTQYF. The CDR3 DNA is TGTGCCAGCAGCCCCGGGGGGGCGGATACGCAGTATTTT.

The chain joins TRBV5-6 to TRBJ1-4; a weak D match, TRBD1 (5 bases). This CDR3 has 14 amino acids. Between the trimmed V and J ends, which lost 4 bases and 4 bases, there was a span of 11 bases. Germline V gene lookup returns CDR1 SGHDT and CDR2 YYEEEE. The CDR3 loop is CASSIQAINEKLFF. DNA for the CDR3: TGTGCCAGCAGCATACAGGCGATTAATGAAAAACTGTTTTTT.